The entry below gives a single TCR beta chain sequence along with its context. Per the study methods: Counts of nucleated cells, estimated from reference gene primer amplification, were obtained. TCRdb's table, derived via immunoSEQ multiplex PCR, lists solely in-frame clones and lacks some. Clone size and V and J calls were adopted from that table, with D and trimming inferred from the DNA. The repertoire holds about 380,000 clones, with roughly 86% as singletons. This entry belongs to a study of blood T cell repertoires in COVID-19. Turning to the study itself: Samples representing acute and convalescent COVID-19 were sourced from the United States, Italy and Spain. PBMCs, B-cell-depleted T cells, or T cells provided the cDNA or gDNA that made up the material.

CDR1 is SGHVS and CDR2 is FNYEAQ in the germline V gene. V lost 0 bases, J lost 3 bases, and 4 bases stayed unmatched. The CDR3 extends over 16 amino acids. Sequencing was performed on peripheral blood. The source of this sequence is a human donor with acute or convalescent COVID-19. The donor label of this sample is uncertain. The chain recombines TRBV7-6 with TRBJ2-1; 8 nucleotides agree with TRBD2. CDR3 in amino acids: CASSLAAGGGYNEQFF. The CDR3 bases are TGTGCCAGCAGCTTAGCTGCCGGGGGGGGCTACAATGAGCAGTTCTTC. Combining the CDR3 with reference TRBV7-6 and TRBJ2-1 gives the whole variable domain GAGVSQSPRYKVTKRGQDVALRCDPISGHVSLYWYRQALGQGPEFLTYFNYEAQQDKSGLPNDRFSAERPEGSISTLTIQRTEQRDSAMYRCASSLAAGGGYNEQFFGPGTRLTVL.